This TCR beta chain was recovered during a study of blood T cell repertoires in COVID-19. Assay: immunoSEQ multiplex PCR; the TCRdb copy retains only in-frame clones and omits some. Counted here are 65,000 to 90,000 clones, approximately 79% occurring once; the ten biggest clones make up around 27%. From germline, CDR1 is SGHRS and CDR2 YFSETQ. This CDR3 is built from 11 residues. Losses at the gene ends were 4 bases for V and 7 bases for J; bases not matched to a gene: 2. Remarks on this clone: Possible read error: a much larger clone is one base away. Other DNA sequences in the same sample also yield this CDR3.

This rearrangement joins TRBV5-1 to TRBJ2-7; 7 nucleotides line up with TRBD1. The receptor was isolated from a man aged 60-69 years with active or convalescent COVID-19. The sample taken for sequencing was peripheral blood. The CDR3 here is CASSLGQEQYF. For the CDR3, the DNA is TGCGCCAGCAGCCTGGGACAGGAGCAGTACTTC.